The source of this T cell receptor beta chain is a study of T cells in Graves' hyperthyroidism and ophthalmopathy. Overall study context: Peripheral blood was drawn at first diagnosis, prior to all treatment.

This clonotype was seen repeatedly, ten times or more. Its target is unknown. At one boundary the junction diverges from the germline segment, which might be a read error. TCR beta CDR3 sequences were amplified from RNA transcripts. RT-PCR in the first round (using the HTBI primer set) targeted the TCR CDR3. TCRdb analysed the multiplex PCR reads with MiXCR anew, one entry per CDR3 protein. The table shows about half a million distinct CDR3 sequences, with roughly 20% occurring only once. General study points: From stable hyperthyroidism, ophthalmopathy was set apart by a 13 V-J model.

The CDR3 has 16 amino acids. In germline, CDR1 is LNHNV, CDR2 YYDKDF (reference sequence). Sample: blood. The TCR comes from a man between 18 and 35 years old with Graves' hyperthyroidism. The rearrangement links TRBV15 to TRBJ1-1; D possibly corresponds to TRBD1 (5 bases). The CDR3 protein is CATSRGAVEWGTEVFF. The CDR3 nucleotides are TGTGCCACCAGCAGAGGGGCGGTGGAATGGGGCACTGAAGTTTTCTTT.